Each of the 21 T cell receptor beta chains below was sequenced from the same sample in a study of blood T cell repertoires in COVID-19. Generated by immunoSEQ multiplex PCR, the TCRdb table keeps only in-frame clones and is missing some. The data show fewer than 180,000 clones, 87% seen once. Sequenced material: peripheral blood. Source of these receptors: a woman aged 55-70 years with active or convalescent COVID-19.

The V call is TRBV6-5, the J call TRBJ2-7; TRBD1 agrees at 9 bases. The CDR3 extends over 12 amino acids. V dropped 6 bases and J dropped 7; count of bases not matched to a gene: 4. Germline lookup yields CDR1 MNHEY and CDR2 SVGAGI. For the CDR3, the DNA is TGTGCCAGCAGGACAGGGGGTGGAGAGCAGTACTTC. Translation gives CASRTGGGEQYF.

The J gene is TRBJ2-3, the V gene TRBV2; 12 positions agree with TRBD1. V lost 4 bases and J lost 3; bases outside the gene matches: 5. The CDR3 loop spans 16 amino acids. The germline V gene encodes CDR1 SNHLY and CDR2 FYNNEI. In DNA, the CDR3 is TGTGCCAGCAGTGGACCGGGACAGGGGGCTACAGATACGCAGTATTTT. Amino acid sequence: CASSGPGQGATDTQYF.

Of note for this clone: The sample carries other DNA sequences with the same CDR3. The rearrangement joins TRBV10-3 to TRBJ1-1; perhaps TRBD1 as D (5 bases). The ends were cut back, 3 bases at V and 7 bases at J, with 6 bases in the middle. CDR1 and CDR2 from the germline V gene are ENHRY and SYGVKD. The CDR3 is 11 amino acids. CDR3 DNA: TGTGCCATCAGTGAAAGGGGTGAAGCTTTCTTT. Its protein is CAISERGEAFF.

J is TRBJ2-1 and V is TRBV4-3; 9 bases map to TRBD2. CDR1 and CDR2 (germline): LGHNA, YSLEER. CDR3 size: 17 residues. The V and J ends lost 0 bases and 7 bases, in that order; junction bases with no gene match: 10. The CDR3: CASSQDDGGGAWNEQFF. The CDR3 bases are TGCGCCAGCAGCCAAGATGACGGCGGGGGGGCGTGGAATGAGCAGTTCTTC.

The chain has TRBV6-1 and TRBJ1-1; D is undetermined. V was cut by 7 bases and J by 5 bases, with 11 bases left in between. The CDR3 contains 12 residues. Germline values: CDR1 MNHNS, CDR2 SASEGT. The CDR3 region is CASKQLRTEAFF. The CDR3 DNA reads TGTGCCAGCAAACAGCTCCGGACTGAAGCTTTCTTT.

This chain links TRBV6-5 with TRBJ2-7; D is uncertain. From germline, CDR1 is MNHEY and CDR2 SVGAGI. Trimming cost V 6 bases and J 4 bases, with 10 bases left between them. This CDR3 contains 12 residues. CDR3 DNA sequence: TGTGCCAGCAGACCGACCGGGTACGAGCAGTACTTC. Protein sequence: CASRPTGYEQYF.

The chain recombines TRBV7-2 with TRBJ1-5, with 8 positions matching TRBD1. CDR3 size: 16 residues. The V gene end was trimmed by 1 base and the J gene end by 4 bases; junction bases not matched to a gene: 6. Looked up from germline, CDR1 is SGHTA and CDR2 is FQGNSA. CDR3 sequence: CASSLGAGGGNQPQHF. The DNA of the CDR3 is TGTGCCAGCAGCTTAGGAGCAGGGGGCGGGAATCAGCCCCAGCATTTT.

The rearrangement joins TRBV5-8 to TRBJ1-5, with 10 bases aligning to TRBD1. Germline V gene data show CDR1 as SGHTS and CDR2 as YDEGEE. The CDR3 runs 13 residues. J gave up 6 bases and V 7 bases, and 4 bases lay outside the gene matches. CDR3 in amino acids: CASGDRGPQPQHF. The CDR3 nucleotides are TGTGCCAGCGGCGACAGGGGGCCTCAGCCCCAGCATTTT.

The gene calls are TRBV7-9 and TRBJ1-1, with 7 bases that match TRBD1. This CDR3 comprises 14 residues. V lost 5 bases, J lost 2 bases, and 5 bases stayed unmatched. Germline lookup yields CDR1 SEHNR and CDR2 FQNEAQ (reference sequence). CDR3 sequence (DNA): TGTGCCAGCAGCCCGGGGACAGATAACACTGAAGCTTTCTTT. The encoded protein is CASSPGTDNTEAFF.

V gene TRBV12-5 combines with J gene TRBJ2-3; D possibly corresponds to TRBD1 (6 bases). Trimming stripped 7 bases from V and 1 base from J, with 15 bases between. The CDR3 extends over 15 amino acids. Germline V gene data show CDR1 as LGHNT and CDR2 as FRNRAP. The CDR3 sequence: CASAPGAGGTDTQYF. In DNA form, the CDR3 reads TGTGCTAGTGCCCCTGGGGCAGGGGGCACAGATACGCAGTATTTT.

The V gene is TRBV6-5, the J gene TRBJ2-7; 8 nucleotides agree with TRBD1. Per germline, CDR1 MNHEY and CDR2 SVGAGI. This CDR3 is built from 13 residues. The junction had 6 bases not matched to a gene; V was cut back by 4 bases and J by 7 bases. Here the CDR3 reads CASSSDRAGEQYF. Here the CDR3 DNA reads TGTGCCAGCAGTTCGGACAGGGCGGGGGAGCAGTACTTC.

Of note for this clone: Other DNA sequences within the sample encode an identical CDR3. The genes are TRBV18 and TRBJ1-1, with a tentative D call TRBD1 (6 bases). V dropped 3 bases and J dropped 5 bases, with 10 bases sitting between them. The CDR3 is 13 residues long. CDR1 KGHSH and CDR2 LQKENI come from the germline V gene. This chain's CDR3 is CASSPLQGTEAFF. The CDR3 DNA follows: TGTGCCAGCTCACCGTTACAGGGTACTGAAGCTTTCTTT.

The chain has TRBV5-5 and TRBJ1-1; 9 bases align to TRBD1. The germline V gene has CDR1 SGHKS and CDR2 YYEKEE (reference sequence). The V segment lost 4 bases and the J segment 4 bases; nucleotides outside the gene matches: 5. The CDR3 runs 14 residues. The DNA of the CDR3 is TGTGCCAGCAGCACAGGGGGCGGGCGCACTGAAGCTTTCTTT. Amino acid sequence: CASSTGGGRTEAFF.

In this sample, this clone turned up once. The V gene is TRBV4-3, the J gene TRBJ1-1; TRBD1 is a possible D gene (5 bases). Germline CDR1 and CDR2: LGHNA and YSLEER. The ends were cut back, 0 bases at V and 7 bases at J, with 18 bases in the middle. There are 16 residues in the CDR3. The CDR3 protein is CASSQDLTGGNGEAFF. CDR3 DNA sequence: TGCGCCAGCAGCCAAGATCTGACTGGGGGGAATGGTGAAGCTTTCTTT.

The J gene is TRBJ2-3, the V gene TRBV18; perhaps TRBD1 as D (6 bases). The CDR3 sequence is 15 residues long. V gave up 3 bases and J gave up 2 bases, with 12 bases separating them. Germline CDR1 KGHSH, CDR2 LQKENI. CDR3 coding DNA: TGTGCCAGCTCACCCCTTGGGGGCCCCACAGATACGCAGTATTTT. It encodes CASSPLGGPTDTQYF.

V is TRBV18 and J is TRBJ1-3; D ambiguous. Germline lookup yields CDR1 KGHSH and CDR2 LQKENI. Trimming took 3 bases from V and 7 from J, leaving 4 bases between them. The CDR3 totals 11 residues. The CDR3 DNA follows: TGTGCCAGCTCACCGGGCAACACCATATATTTT. It specifies CASSPGNTIYF.

This clone has just one count. The CDR3 region is CASSEVANPSRDTQYF. The CDR3 DNA reads TGTGCCAGCAGTGAAGTAGCAAACCCTAGCCGAGATACGCAGTATTTT. The chain is built from TRBV6-1 and TRBJ2-3; the D gene is possibly TRBD2 (5 bases). Trimming cost V 1 base and J 5 bases, with 16 bases left between them. The CDR3 has 16 amino acids. Germline CDR1 is MNHNS and CDR2 is SASEGT.

The chain has TRBV5-6 and TRBJ1-1; TRBD1 agrees at 7 bases. The CDR3 spans 12 residues. Germline CDR1 SGHDT, CDR2 YYEEEE. V dropped 4 bases and J dropped 6; count of bases not matched to a gene: 3. The DNA for the CDR3 is TGTGCCAGCAGCCAAGGGACAGCTGAAGCTTTCTTT. It codes for CASSQGTAEAFF.

CDR3 amino acids: CASTRQGANSYEQYF. CDR3 sequence (DNA): TGCGCCAGCACCAGACAGGGGGCAAACTCCTACGAGCAGTACTTC. The gene calls are TRBV23-1 and TRBJ2-7; TRBD1 agrees at 10 bases. TRBV23-1 counts as an open reading frame of uncertain function. V shed 7 bases and J 0 bases; nucleotides not matched to a gene: 6. The CDR3 is 15 amino acids.

V is TRBV11-1 and J is TRBJ2-5, with TRBD2 matching over 8 bases. Germline CDR1 and CDR2: SGHAT and FQDESV (reference sequence). With V trimmed by 3 bases and J by 4 bases, 7 bases remained unmatched. The CDR3 loop spans 15 amino acids. The CDR3 is CASSLERTSSETQYF. The DNA for the CDR3 is TGTGCCAGCAGCTTGGAACGGACTAGCTCAGAGACCCAGTACTTC.

The V gene is TRBV2, the J gene TRBJ2-5, with TRBD2 matching over 9 bases. Per the germline V gene, CDR1 is SNHLY and CDR2 is FYNNEI. Unmatched junction bases numbered 17, after V lost 11 bases and J lost 4 bases. The CDR3 length is 16 residues. CDR3 DNA: TGTGCCCGCCGTGACCCTCGCGGGGGGGGGAGAGAGACCCAGTACTTC. This gives the protein CARRDPRGGGRETQYF.